The 13 T cell receptor beta chains below come from one sample, sequenced in a study of blood T cell repertoires in COVID-19. Libraries were prepared by immunoSEQ multiplex PCR; TCRdb keeps only in-frame clonotypes and omits some of them. The sample contains some 110,000 clones, about nine tenths of which appear only once. Material for sequencing was peripheral blood. All receptors come from a human donor in a cohort sampled during active COVID-19.

This rearrangement joins TRBV27 to TRBJ1-4; D possibly corresponds to TRBD1 (5 bases). V was trimmed by 3 bases and J by 1 base, leaving 9 bases between them. CDR3 size: 15 residues. The V gene's germline CDR1 is MNHEY and CDR2 SMNVEV (reference sequence). The CDR3 region is CASSLGRVTNEKLFF. The CDR3 bases are TGTGCCAGCAGTTTGGGCAGGGTAACTAATGAAAAACTGTTTTTT.

The V gene is TRBV5-1, the J gene TRBJ2-5, with 8 positions matching TRBD1. Germline V gene data show CDR1 as SGHRS and CDR2 as YFSETQ. The trim removed 3 bases at V and 5 bases at J, leaving 6 bases unmatched. This CDR3 has 14 amino acids. DNA of the CDR3: TGCGCCAGCAGCTCACAGGGGGATGTCGAGACCCAGTACTTC. This gives the protein CASSSQGDVETQYF.

V gene TRBV6-5 combines with J gene TRBJ2-3; D is possibly TRBD1 (6 bases). V dropped 1 base and J dropped 3 bases, with 8 bases sitting between them. The CDR3 has 14 residues. Germline values: CDR1 MNHEY, CDR2 SVGAGI. CDR3 residues: CASSYYRETDTQYF. In DNA form, the CDR3 reads TGTGCCAGCAGTTACTACAGGGAGACAGATACGCAGTATTTT.

This sequence joins TRBV7-8 and TRBJ2-7; 9 positions agree with TRBD1. Germline V gives CDR1 SGHVS, CDR2 FQNEAQ. The CDR3 covers 14 residues. With V trimmed by 5 bases and J by 6 bases, 8 bases remained unmatched. This CDR3 is CASSRGQGLSEQYF. The DNA of the CDR3 is TGTGCCAGCAGCCGGGGACAGGGCCTCTCCGAGCAGTACTTC.

The chain combines TRBV4-1 with TRBJ2-1; no clear D. Germline CDR1 reads MGHRA; CDR2 reads YSYEKL. This CDR3 has 18 amino acids. The V and J ends lost 1 base and 0 bases respectively, with 16 bases between them. The CDR3 is CASSQAFTIQSSYNEQFF. As DNA, the CDR3 is TGCGCCAGCAGCCAAGCCTTTACTATTCAAAGCTCCTACAATGAGCAGTTCTTC.

This clone appeared a few times. V gene TRBV5-1 combines with J gene TRBJ1-5; no firm D call. The CDR3 is made up of 14 amino acids. Germline V gene data show CDR1 as SGHRS and CDR2 as YFSETQ. V shed 0 bases and J shed 6 bases, with 10 bases lying between them. In DNA, the CDR3 is TGCGCCAGCAGCTTGGATGGAGGGCCTCAGCCCCAGCATTTT. This translates into CASSLDGGPQPQHF.

CDR3 protein: CASSLEGAANFYEQYF. In DNA, the CDR3 is TGTGCCAGCAGCTTGGAGGGGGCGGCAAATTTCTACGAGCAGTACTTC. The V gene is TRBV7-9, the J gene TRBJ2-7, with a weak D call TRBD1 (7 bases). This CDR3 contains 16 residues. Germline lookup yields CDR1 SEHNR and CDR2 FQNEAQ (reference sequence). V dropped 3 bases and J dropped 3 bases, with 18 bases sitting between them.

V usage is TRBV27 and J usage is TRBJ2-5; 7 bases are a match to TRBD2. With 6 bases clipped from V and 1 base from J, the junction kept 8 bases outside the gene matches. The CDR3 is 15 residues long. Looked up from germline, CDR1 is MNHEY and CDR2 is SMNVEV (reference sequence). As DNA, the CDR3 is TGTGCCAGCAGCTCCCCCGGGGGGACCCAAGAGACCCAGTACTTC. This encodes CASSSPGGTQETQYF.

This rearrangement joins TRBV24-1 to TRBJ2-5; the match to TRBD2 covers 8 bases. Germline V lookup: CDR1 KGHDR, CDR2 SFDVKD. J lost 4 bases, V lost 0 bases, and 6 bases had no gene match. This CDR3 has 16 amino acids. CDR3 nucleotides: TGTGCCACCAGTGATTTGAGTAGCGGGACCCCAGAGACCCAGTACTTC. Translating gives CATSDLSSGTPETQYF.

The rearrangement links TRBV18 to TRBJ2-1, with 9 positions matching TRBD1. Losses at the gene ends were 3 bases for V and 3 bases for J; bases not matched to a gene: 3. Germline lookup yields CDR1 KGHSH and CDR2 LQKENI. The CDR3 has 15 amino acids. CDR3 coding DNA: TGTGCCAGCTCACCGGGACAGGGTTACTACAATGAGCAGTTCTTC. Encoded protein: CASSPGQGYYNEQFF.

This chain joins TRBV6-4 and TRBJ2-1; TRBD1 matches at 7 bases. CDR1 and CDR2 (germline): MRHNA, SNTAGT. With V trimmed by 4 bases and J by 2 bases, 2 bases remained unmatched. The CDR3 runs to 14 residues. Written as DNA, the CDR3 is TGTGCCAGCAGTGCCGGACAGGCCTACAATGAGCAGTTCTTC. It specifies CASSAGQAYNEQFF.

This rearrangement joins TRBV3-1 (or the pseudogene TRBV3-2) to TRBJ2-1; D perhaps matches TRBD1 (6 bases). V lost 4 bases and J 5 bases, leaving 15 bases between the germline ends. From germline, CDR1 is LGHDT and CDR2 YNNKEL (reference sequence). The CDR3 sequence is 15 residues long. As DNA, the CDR3 is TGTGCCAGCAGCCGGGACGGGACACTTCACAATGAGCAGTTCTTC. It codes for CASSRDGTLHNEQFF.

This chain's CDR3 is CASSSWALTGTNTEAFF. In nucleotides, the CDR3 is TGCGCCAGCAGCTCTTGGGCCCTGACAGGGACCAACACTGAAGCTTTCTTT. The V call is TRBV5-1, the J call TRBJ1-1, with TRBD1 matching over 7 bases. The V gene's germline CDR1 is SGHRS and CDR2 YFSETQ. CDR3 length: 17 amino acids. J was trimmed by 2 bases and V by 3 bases; bases with no gene match: 13.